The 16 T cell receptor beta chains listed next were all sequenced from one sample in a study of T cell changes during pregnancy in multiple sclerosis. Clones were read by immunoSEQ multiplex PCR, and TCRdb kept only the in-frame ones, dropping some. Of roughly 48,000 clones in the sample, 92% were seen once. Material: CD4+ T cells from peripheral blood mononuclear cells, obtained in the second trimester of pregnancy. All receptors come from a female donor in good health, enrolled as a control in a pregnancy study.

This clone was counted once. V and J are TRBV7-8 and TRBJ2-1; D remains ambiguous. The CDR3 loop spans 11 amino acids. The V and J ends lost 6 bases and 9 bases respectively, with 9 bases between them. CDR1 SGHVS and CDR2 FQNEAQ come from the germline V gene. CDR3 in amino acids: CASRLISEQFF. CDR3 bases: TGTGCCAGCAGGCTTATCAGTGAGCAGTTCTTC.

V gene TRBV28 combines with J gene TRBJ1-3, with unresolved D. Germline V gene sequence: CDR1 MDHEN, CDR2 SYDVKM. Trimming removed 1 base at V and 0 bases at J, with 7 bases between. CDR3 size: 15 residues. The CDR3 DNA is TGTGCCAGCAGTTTATCTGGCTTCTCTGGAAACACCATATATTTT. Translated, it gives CASSLSGFSGNTIYF.

The chain's CDR3 is CASSLPTVGTEAFF. CDR3 nucleotide sequence: TGCGCCAGCAGCTTGCCCACGGTCGGCACTGAAGCTTTCTTT. This chain links TRBV5-1 with TRBJ1-1, with D unclear. CDR3 length: 14 amino acids. Trimming stripped 1 base from V and 4 bases from J, with 11 bases between. Germline CDR1 and CDR2: SGHRS and YFSETQ.

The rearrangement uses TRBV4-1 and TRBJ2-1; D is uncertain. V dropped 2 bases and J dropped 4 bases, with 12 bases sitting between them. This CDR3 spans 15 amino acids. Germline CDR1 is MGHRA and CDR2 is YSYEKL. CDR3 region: CASSQTLSEYNEQFF. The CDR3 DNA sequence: TGCGCCAGCAGCCAAACGTTGTCGGAGTACAATGAGCAGTTCTTC.

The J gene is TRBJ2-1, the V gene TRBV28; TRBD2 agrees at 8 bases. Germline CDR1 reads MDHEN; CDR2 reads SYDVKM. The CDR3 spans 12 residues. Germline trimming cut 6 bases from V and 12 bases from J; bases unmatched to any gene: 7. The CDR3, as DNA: TGTGCCAGCAGGAAAATAGCGGGGCTGCAGTTCTTC. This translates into CASRKIAGLQFF.

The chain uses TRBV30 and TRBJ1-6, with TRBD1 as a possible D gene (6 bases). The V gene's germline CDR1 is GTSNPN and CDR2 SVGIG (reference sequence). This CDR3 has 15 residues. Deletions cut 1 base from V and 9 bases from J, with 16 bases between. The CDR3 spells CAWSGTWGLGSPLHF. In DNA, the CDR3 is TGTGCCTGGAGTGGGACCTGGGGGCTCGGTTCACCCCTCCACTTT. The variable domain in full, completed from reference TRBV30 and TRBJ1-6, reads SQTIHQWPATLVQPVGSPLSLECTVEGTSNPNLYWYRQAAGRGLQLLFYSVGIGQISSEVPQNLSASRPQDRQFILSSKKLLLSDSGFYLCAWSGTWGLGSPLHFGNGTRLTVT.

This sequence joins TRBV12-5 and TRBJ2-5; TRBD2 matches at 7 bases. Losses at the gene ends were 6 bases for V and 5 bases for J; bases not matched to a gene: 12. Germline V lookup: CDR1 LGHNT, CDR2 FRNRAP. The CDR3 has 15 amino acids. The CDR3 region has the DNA TGTGCTAGTGGCCCGGGAGAAGCGGGACGGGAGACCCAGTACTTC. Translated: CASGPGEAGRETQYF.

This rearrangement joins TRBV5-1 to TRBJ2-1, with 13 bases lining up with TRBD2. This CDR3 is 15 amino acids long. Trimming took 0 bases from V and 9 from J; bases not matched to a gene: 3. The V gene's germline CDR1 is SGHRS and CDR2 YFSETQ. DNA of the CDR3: TGCGCCAGCAGCTTGGGGACTAGCGGGAGTGGTGAGCAGTTCTTC. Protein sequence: CASSLGTSGSGEQFF.

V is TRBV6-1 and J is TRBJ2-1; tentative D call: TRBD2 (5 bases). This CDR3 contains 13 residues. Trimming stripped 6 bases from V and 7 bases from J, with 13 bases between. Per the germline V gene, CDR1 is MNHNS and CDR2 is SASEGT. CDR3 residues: CASRNRGWNEQFF. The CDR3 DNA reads TGTGCCAGCAGGAATCGCGGGTGGAATGAGCAGTTCTTC.

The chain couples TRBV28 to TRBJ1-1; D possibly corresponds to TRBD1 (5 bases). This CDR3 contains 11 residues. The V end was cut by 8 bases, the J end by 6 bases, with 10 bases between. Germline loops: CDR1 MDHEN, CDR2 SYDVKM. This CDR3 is CASEGGAEAFF. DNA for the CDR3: TGTGCCAGCGAGGGAGGGGCTGAAGCTTTCTTT.

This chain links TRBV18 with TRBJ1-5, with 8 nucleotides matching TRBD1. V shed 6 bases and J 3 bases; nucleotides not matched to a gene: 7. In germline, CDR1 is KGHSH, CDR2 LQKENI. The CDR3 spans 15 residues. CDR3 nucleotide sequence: TGTGCCAGCTCTCGGACAGGGCTGTCCAATCAGCCCCAGCATTTT. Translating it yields CASSRTGLSNQPQHF.

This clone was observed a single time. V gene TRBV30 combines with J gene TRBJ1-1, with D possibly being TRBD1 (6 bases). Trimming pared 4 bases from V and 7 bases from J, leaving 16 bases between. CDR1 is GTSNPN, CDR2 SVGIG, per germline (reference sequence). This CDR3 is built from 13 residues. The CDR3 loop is CAWTRAGELEAFF. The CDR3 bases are TGTGCCTGGACTAGGGCAGGGGAGCTTGAAGCTTTCTTT.

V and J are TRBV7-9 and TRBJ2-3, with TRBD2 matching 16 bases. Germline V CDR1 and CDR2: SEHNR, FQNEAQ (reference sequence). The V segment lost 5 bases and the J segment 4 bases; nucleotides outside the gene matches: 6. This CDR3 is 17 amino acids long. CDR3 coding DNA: TGTGCCAGCAGCGCTGGGACTAGCGGGGGGGGCGCAGATACGCAGTATTTT. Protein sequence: CASSAGTSGGGADTQYF.

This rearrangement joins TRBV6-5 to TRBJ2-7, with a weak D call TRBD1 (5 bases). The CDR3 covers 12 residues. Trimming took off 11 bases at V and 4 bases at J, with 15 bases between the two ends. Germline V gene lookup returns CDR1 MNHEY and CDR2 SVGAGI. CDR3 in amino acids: CAASRAGYEQYF. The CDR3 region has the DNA TGTGCCGCGTCCCGCGCAGGGTACGAGCAGTACTTC.

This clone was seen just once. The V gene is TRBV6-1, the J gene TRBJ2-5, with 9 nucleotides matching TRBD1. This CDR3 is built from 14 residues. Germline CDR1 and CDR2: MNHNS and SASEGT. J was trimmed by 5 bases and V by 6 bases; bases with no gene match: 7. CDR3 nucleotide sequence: TGTGCCAGCAGGAGGGGACAGGGTTCGGAGACCCAGTACTTC. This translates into CASRRGQGSETQYF.

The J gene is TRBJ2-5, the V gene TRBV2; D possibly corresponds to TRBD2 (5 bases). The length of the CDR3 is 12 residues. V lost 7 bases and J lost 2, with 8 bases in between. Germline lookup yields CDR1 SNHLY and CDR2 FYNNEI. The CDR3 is CASMGDQETQYF. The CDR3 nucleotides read TGTGCCAGCATGGGAGATCAAGAGACCCAGTACTTC.